This TCR beta chain derives from a study of T cell clusters in autoimmune cytopenias. The germline CDR1 and CDR2 sequences are MNHEY and SVGAGI. The CDR3 has 15 residues. TRB was amplified from roughly 270 ng of peripheral blood genomic DNA per sample. Multiplex touch-down PCR amplified TRB using TRB-A and TRB-B pools in one tube. Each CDR3 protein gets one entry in TCRdb, which reprocessed the multiplex PCR reads and gives no DNA. Its table records 5,500 to 7,500 distinct CDR3 sequences. The sample was also reused in another study, on T cell repertoires in aging, cancer and after chemotherapy. According to that study: Roughly 8.8 million TCR reads made up the full dataset.

The TCR originated in a human donor in good health. The genes are TRBV6-5 and TRBJ2-1; no DNA is available, so the TRBD2 call from TCRdb remains unchecked. The sample taken for sequencing was peripheral blood. The chain's CDR3 is CASSAGGGPYNEQFF.